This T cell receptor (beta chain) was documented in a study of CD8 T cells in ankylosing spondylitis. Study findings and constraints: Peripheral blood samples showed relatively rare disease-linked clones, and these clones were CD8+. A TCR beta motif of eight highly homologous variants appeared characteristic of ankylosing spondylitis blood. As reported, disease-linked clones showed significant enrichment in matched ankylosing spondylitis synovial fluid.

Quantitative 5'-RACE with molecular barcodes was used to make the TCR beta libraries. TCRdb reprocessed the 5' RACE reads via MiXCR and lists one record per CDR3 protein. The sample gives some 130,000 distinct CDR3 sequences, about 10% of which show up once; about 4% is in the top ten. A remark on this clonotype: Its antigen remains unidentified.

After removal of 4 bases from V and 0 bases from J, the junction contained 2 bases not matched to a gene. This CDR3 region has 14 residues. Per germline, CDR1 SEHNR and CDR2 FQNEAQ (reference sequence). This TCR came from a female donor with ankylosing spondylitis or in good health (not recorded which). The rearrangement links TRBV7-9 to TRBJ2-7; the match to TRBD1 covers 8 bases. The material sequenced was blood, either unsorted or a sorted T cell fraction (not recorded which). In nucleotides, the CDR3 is TGTGCCAGCAGCTCCACAGGGGGCTCCTACGAGCAGTACTTC. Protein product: CASSSTGGSYEQYF.